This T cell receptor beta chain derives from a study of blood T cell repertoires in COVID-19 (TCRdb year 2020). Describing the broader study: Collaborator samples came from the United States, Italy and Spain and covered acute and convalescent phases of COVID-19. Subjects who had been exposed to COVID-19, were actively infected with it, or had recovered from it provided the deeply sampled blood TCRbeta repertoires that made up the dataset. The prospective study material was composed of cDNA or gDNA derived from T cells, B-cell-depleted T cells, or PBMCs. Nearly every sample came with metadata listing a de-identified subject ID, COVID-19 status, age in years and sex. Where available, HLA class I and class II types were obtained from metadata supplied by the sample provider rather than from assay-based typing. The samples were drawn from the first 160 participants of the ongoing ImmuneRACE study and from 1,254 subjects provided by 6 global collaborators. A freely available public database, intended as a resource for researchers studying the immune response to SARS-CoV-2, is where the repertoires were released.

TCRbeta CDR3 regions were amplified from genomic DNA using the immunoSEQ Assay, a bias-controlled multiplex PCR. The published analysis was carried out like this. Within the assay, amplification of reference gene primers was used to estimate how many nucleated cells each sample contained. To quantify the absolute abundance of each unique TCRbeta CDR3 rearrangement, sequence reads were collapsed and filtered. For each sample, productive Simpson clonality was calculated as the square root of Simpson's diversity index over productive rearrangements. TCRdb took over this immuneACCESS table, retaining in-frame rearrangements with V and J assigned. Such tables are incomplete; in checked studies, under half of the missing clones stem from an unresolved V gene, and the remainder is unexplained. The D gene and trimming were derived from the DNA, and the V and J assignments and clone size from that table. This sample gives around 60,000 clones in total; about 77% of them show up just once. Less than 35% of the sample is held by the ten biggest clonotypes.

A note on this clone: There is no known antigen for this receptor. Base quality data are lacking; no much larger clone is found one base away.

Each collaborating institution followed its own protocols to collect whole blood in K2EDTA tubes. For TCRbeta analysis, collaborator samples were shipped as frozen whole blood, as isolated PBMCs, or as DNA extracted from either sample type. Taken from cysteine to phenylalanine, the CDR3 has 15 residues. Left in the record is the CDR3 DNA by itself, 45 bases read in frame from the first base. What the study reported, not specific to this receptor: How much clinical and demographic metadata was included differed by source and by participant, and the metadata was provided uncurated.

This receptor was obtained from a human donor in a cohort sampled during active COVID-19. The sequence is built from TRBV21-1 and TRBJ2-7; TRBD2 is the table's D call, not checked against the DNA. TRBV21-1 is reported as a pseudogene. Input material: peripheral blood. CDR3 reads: CASSKDGRASYEQYF. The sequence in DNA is TGTGCCAGCAGCAAAGACGGGAGGGCCTCCTACGAGCAGTACTTC.